Reported below is one T cell receptor (beta chain). This entry comes from a study of control samples from healthy donors and cancer patients. Using immunoSEQ multiplex PCR, the repertoire was profiled, and TCRdb retains in-frame clones only, with some absent. The table records 80,000 to 100,000 clones, 85% to 90% of them present only once. This clonotype was sampled from a man aged 25-45 years in good health. Sequencing was done on a sample of blood.

CDR3 region: CASSLAPGQGAHTEAFF. The DNA for the CDR3 is TGTGCCAGCAGCTTGGCCCCGGGACAGGGGGCCCACACTGAAGCTTTCTTT. The chain links TRBV5-5 to TRBJ1-1; TRBD1 matches 12 bases. V was pared by 0 bases and J by 3 bases, with 6 bases of the junction left unmatched. The CDR3 is made up of 17 amino acids. Germline CDR1 SGHKS, CDR2 YYEKEE (reference sequence).